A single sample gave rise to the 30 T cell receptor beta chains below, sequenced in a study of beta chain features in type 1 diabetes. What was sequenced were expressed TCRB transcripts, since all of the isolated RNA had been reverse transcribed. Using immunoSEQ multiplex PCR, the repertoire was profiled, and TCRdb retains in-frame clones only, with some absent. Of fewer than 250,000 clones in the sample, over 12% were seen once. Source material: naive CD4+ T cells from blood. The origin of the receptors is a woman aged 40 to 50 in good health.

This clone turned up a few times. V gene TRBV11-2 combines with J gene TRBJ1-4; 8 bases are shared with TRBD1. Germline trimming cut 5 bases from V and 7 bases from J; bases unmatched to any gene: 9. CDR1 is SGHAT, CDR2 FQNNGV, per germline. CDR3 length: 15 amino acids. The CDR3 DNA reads TGTGCCAGCAGCCCGCGGGACAGGTCAGGTGAAAAACTGTTTTTT. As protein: CASSPRDRSGEKLFF.

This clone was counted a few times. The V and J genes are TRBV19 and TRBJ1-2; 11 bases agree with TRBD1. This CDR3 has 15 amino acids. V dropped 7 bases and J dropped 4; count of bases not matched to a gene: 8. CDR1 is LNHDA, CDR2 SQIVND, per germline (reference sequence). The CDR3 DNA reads TGTGCCAGTACTGAGGACAGGGGGCGCCTCTATGGCTACACCTTC. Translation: CASTEDRGRLYGYTF. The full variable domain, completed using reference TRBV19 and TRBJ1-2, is DGGITQSPKYLFRKEGQNVTLSCEQNLNHDAMYWYRQDPGQGLRLIYYSQIVNDFQKGDIAEGYSVSREKKESFPLTVTSAQKNPTAFYLCASTEDRGRLYGYTFGSGTRLTVV.

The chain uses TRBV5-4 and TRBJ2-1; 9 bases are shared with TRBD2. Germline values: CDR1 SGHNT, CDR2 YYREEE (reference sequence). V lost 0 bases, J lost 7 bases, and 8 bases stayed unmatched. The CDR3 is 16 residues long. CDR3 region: CASSLERGAARNEQFF. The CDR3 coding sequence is TGTGCCAGCAGCTTGGAGCGGGGGGCCGCTCGGAATGAGCAGTTCTTC.

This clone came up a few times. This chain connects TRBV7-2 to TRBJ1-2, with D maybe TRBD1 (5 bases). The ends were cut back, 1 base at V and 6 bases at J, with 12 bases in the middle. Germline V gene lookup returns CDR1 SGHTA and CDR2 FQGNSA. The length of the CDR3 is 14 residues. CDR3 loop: CASSLEGRVNGYTF. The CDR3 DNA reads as TGTGCCAGCAGCTTAGAGGGCAGGGTTAATGGCTACACCTTC.

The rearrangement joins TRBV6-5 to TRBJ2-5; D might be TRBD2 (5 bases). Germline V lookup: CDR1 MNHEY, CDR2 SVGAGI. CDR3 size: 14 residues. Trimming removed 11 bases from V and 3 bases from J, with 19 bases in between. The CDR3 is CAVGRGSSEETQYF. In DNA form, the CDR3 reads TGTGCCGTCGGTCGCGGGTCGTCCGAAGAGACCCAGTACTTC.

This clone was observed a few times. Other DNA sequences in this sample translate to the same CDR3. CDR3 region: CASSIQGSNQPQHF. CDR3 in DNA: TGTGCCAGTAGTATACAGGGAAGCAATCAGCCCCAGCATTTT. The chain couples TRBV19 to TRBJ1-5; TRBD1 is a possible D gene (5 bases). With 2 bases removed from V and 1 base from J, the gap between germline ends came to 6 bases. The CDR3 contains 14 residues. Germline CDR1 is LNHDA and CDR2 is SQIVND (reference sequence).

CDR3: CASSLPTGNEKLFF. The CDR3 region has the DNA TGTGCCAGCAGCTTACCGACAGGGAATGAAAAACTGTTTTTT. The rearrangement joins TRBV7-9 to TRBJ1-4; 7 nucleotides match TRBD1. The CDR3 is made up of 14 amino acids. Trimming cost V 2 bases and J 5 bases; bases outside gene matches: 2. Looked up from germline, CDR1 is SEHNR and CDR2 is FQNEAQ (reference sequence).

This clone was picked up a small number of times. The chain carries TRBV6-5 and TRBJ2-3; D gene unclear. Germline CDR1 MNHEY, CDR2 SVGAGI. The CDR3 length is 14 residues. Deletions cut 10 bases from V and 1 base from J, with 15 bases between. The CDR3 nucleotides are TGTGCCACCGCGATGTGGGCTGGCACAGATACGCAGTATTTT. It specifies CATAMWAGTDTQYF.

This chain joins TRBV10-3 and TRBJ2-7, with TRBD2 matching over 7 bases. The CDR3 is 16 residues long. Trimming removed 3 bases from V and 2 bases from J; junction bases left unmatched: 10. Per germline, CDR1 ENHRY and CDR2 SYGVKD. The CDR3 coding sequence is TGTGCCATCAGTGACCCGTTGGGGAGGGTGCCCTACGAGCAGTACTTC. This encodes CAISDPLGRVPYEQYF.

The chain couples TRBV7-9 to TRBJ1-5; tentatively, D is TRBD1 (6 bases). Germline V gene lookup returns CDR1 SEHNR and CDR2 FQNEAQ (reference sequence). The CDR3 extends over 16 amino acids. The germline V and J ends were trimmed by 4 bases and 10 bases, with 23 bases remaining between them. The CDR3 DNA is TGTGCCAGCAGCTCAGTAGGGCAGGGGCCTCGGAGTCCCCAGCATTTT. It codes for CASSSVGQGPRSPQHF. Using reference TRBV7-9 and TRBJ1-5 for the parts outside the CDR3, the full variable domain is DTGVSQNPRHKITKRGQNVTFRCDPISEHNRLYWYRQTLGQGPEFLTYFQNEAQLEKSRLLSDRFSAERPKGSFSTLEIQRTEQGDSAMYLCASSSVGQGPRSPQHFGDGTRLSIL.

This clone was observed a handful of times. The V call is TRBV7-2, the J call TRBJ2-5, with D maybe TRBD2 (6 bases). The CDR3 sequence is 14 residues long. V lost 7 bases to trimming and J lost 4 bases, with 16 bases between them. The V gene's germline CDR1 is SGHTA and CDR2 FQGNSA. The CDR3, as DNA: TGTGCCAGCACCCCAGTCGGGGGAGGAGAGACCCAGTACTTC. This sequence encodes CASTPVGGGETQYF.

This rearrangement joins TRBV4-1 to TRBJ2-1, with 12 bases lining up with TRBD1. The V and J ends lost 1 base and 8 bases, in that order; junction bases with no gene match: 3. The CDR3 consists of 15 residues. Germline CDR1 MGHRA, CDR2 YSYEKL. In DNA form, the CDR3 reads TGCGCCAGCAGCCAAGGGGACAGGGGGCAAGATGAGCAGTTCTTC. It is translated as CASSQGDRGQDEQFF.

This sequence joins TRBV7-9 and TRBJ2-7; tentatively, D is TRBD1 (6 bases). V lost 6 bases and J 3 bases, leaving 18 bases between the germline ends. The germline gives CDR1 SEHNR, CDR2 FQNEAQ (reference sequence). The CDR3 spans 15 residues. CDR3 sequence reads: CASRPTGLGIYEQYF. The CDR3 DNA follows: TGTGCCAGCAGACCAACAGGGTTGGGAATCTACGAGCAGTACTTC.

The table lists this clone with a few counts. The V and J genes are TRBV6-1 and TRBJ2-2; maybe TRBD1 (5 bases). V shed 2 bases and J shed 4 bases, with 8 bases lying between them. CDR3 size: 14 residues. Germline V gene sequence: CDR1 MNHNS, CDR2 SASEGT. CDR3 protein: CASSEIQGTGELFF. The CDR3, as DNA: TGTGCCAGCAGTGAAATCCAGGGCACCGGGGAGCTGTTTTTT.

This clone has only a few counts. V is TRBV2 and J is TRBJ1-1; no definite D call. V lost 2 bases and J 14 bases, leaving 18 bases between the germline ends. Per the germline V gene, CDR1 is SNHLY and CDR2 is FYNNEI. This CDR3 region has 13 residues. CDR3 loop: CASSEREATFSFF. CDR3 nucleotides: TGTGCCAGCAGTGAAAGAGAGGCCACTTTTTCATTCTTT.

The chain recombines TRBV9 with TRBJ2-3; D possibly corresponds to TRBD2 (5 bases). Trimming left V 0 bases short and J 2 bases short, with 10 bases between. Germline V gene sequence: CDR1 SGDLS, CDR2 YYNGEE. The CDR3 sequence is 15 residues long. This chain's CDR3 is CASSVGSVNTDTQYF. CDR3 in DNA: TGTGCCAGCAGCGTAGGTAGCGTTAACACAGATACGCAGTATTTT.

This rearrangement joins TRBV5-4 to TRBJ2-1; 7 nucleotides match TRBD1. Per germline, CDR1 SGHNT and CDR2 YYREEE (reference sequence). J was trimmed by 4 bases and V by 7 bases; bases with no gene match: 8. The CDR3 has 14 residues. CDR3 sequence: CASGSDRRYNEQFF. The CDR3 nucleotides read TGTGCCAGCGGTTCGGACAGGAGATACAATGAGCAGTTCTTC.

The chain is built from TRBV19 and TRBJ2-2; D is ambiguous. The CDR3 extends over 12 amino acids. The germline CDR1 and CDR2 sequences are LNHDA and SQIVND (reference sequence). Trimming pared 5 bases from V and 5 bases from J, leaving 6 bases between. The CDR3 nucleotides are TGTGCCAGTAGTCCTCGTACCGGGGAGCTGTTTTTT. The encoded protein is CASSPRTGELFF.

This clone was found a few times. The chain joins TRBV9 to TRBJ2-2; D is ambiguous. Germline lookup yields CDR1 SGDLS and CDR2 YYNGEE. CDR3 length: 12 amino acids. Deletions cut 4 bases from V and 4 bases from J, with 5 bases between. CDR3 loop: CASSISTGELFF. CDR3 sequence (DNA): TGTGCCAGCAGCATTAGCACCGGGGAGCTGTTTTTT.

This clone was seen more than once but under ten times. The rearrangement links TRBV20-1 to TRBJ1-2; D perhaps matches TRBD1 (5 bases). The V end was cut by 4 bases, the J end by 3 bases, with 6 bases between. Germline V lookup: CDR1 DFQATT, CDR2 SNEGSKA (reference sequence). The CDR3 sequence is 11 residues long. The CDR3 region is CSAIGDYGYTF. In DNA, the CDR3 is TGCAGTGCTATAGGGGACTATGGCTACACCTTC.

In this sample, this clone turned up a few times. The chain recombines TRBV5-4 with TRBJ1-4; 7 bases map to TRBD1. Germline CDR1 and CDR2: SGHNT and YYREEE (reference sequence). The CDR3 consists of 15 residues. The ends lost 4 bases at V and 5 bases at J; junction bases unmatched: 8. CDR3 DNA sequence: TGTGCCAGCAGCCCCCGACAGGGTCGGAATGAAAAACTGTTTTTT. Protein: CASSPRQGRNEKLFF.

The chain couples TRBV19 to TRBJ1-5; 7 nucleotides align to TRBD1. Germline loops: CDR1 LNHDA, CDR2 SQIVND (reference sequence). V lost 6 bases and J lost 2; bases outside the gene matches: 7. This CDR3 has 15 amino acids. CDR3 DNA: TGTGCCAGTAGGCCCCGGGACAGCCGCAATCAGCCCCAGCATTTT. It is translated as CASRPRDSRNQPQHF. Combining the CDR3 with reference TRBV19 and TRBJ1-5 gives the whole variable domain DGGITQSPKYLFRKEGQNVTLSCEQNLNHDAMYWYRQDPGQGLRLIYYSQIVNDFQKGDIAEGYSVSREKKESFPLTVTSAQKNPTAFYLCASRPRDSRNQPQHFGDGTRLSIL.

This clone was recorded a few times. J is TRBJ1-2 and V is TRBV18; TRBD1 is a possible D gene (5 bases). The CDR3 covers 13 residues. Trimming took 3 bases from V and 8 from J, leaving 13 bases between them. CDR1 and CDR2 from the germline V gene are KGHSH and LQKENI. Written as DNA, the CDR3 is TGTGCCAGCTCACCGACGATCGGGGGAGGCTACACCTTC. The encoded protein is CASSPTIGGGYTF.

The CDR3: CASSFMTGRSGNTIYF. CDR3 DNA: TGTGCCAGCAGCTTTATGACAGGGCGCTCTGGAAACACCATATATTTT. V is TRBV13 and J is TRBJ1-3; TRBD1 aligns across 7 bases. J was trimmed by 0 bases and V by 3 bases; bases with no gene match: 5. The CDR3 loop spans 16 amino acids. From germline, CDR1 is PRHDT and CDR2 FYEKMQ (reference sequence).

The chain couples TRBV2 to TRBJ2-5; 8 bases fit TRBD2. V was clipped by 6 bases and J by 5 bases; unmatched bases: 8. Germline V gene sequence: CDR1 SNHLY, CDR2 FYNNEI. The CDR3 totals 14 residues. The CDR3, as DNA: TGTGCCAGCAGGGGGCGGGTAGCGGGGGAGACCCAGTACTTC. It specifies CASRGRVAGETQYF. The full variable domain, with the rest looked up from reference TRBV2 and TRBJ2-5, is EPEVTQTPSHQVTQMGQEVILRCVPISNHLYFYWYRQILGQKVEFLVSFYNNEISEKSEIFDDQFSVERPDGSNFTLKIRSTKLEDSAMYFCASRGRVAGETQYFGPGTRLLVL.

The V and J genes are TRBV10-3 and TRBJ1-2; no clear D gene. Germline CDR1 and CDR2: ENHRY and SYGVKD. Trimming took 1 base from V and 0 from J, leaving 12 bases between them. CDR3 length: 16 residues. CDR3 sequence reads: CAISEYASGTNYGYTF. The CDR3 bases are TGTGCCATCAGTGAGTACGCCTCAGGAACTAACTATGGCTACACCTTC.

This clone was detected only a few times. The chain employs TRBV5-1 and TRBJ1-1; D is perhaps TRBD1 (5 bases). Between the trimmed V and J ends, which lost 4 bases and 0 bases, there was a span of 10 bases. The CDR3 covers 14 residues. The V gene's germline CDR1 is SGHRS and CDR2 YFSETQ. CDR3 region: CASSATELNTEAFF. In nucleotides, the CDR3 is TGCGCCAGCAGCGCGACAGAATTGAACACTGAAGCTTTCTTT.

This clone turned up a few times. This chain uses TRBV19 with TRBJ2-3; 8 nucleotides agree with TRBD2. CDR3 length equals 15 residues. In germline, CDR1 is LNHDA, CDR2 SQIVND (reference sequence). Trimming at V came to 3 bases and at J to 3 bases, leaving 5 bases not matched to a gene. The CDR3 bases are TGTGCCAGTAGTATTGGGGCGGGGGGAACAGATACGCAGTATTTT. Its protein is CASSIGAGGTDTQYF.

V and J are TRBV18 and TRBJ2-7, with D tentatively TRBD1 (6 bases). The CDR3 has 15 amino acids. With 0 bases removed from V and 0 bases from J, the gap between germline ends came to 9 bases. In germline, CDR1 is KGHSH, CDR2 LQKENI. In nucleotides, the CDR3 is TGTGCCAGCTCACCACCCACAGGGAACTCCTACGAGCAGTACTTC. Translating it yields CASSPPTGNSYEQYF.

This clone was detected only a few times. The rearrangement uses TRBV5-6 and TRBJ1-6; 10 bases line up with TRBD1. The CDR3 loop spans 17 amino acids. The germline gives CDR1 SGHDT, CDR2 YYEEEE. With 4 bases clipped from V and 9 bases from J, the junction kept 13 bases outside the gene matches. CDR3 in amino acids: CASSAPGQGMRSSPLHF. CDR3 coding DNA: TGTGCCAGCAGCGCTCCGGGACAGGGGATGAGAAGTTCACCCCTCCACTTT.